The 18 T cell receptor beta chains presented below share a single source sample, sequenced in a study of shared clonotypes between healthy human individuals. Here immunoSEQ multiplex PCR was the method, and the copy in TCRdb shows in-frame clones only, minus some. The data show some 2,000,000 clones, 90% to 95% seen once. Specimen: naive CD4+ T cells sorted from blood. Subset described: CD45RA+ positively selected. The receptors stem from a man between 18 and 35 years old in good health.

V usage is TRBV18 and J usage is TRBJ2-3, with 9 positions matching TRBD2. Losses at the gene ends were 3 bases for V and 6 bases for J; bases not matched to a gene: 16. Germline CDR1 is KGHSH and CDR2 is LQKENI. CDR3 length: 18 amino acids. CDR3 amino acids: CASSPTSPGLATFDTQYF. The CDR3 DNA follows: TGTGCCAGCTCACCTACCTCTCCGGGACTAGCAACCTTCGATACGCAGTATTTT.

V usage is TRBV7-8 and J usage is TRBJ1-5; a possible D gene is TRBD1 (6 bases). CDR1 SGHVS and CDR2 FQNEAQ come from the germline V gene. V dropped 5 bases and J dropped 4 bases, with 18 bases sitting between them. There are 16 residues in the CDR3. This CDR3 reads CASSLRGGQSNQPQHF. CDR3 nucleotide sequence: TGTGCCAGCAGCCTCCGGGGAGGACAGTCAAATCAGCCCCAGCATTTT. The full variable domain, its missing parts supplied by reference TRBV7-8 and TRBJ1-5, is GAGVSQSPRYKVAKRGQDVALRCDPISGHVSLFWYQQALGQGPEFLTYFQNEAQLDKSGLPSDRFFAERPEGSVSTLKIQRTQQEDSAVYLCASSLRGGQSNQPQHFGDGTRLSIL.

The V and J genes are TRBV5-4 and TRBJ1-1; TRBD1 is a possible D gene (6 bases). V lost 2 bases to trimming and J lost 1 base, with 9 bases between them. The CDR3 has 14 amino acids. CDR1 is SGHNT, CDR2 YYREEE, per germline (reference sequence). The CDR3 loop is CASSLDRRNTEAFF. The CDR3 DNA reads as TGTGCCAGCAGCTTAGACAGGAGGAACACTGAAGCTTTCTTT.

The chain links TRBV4-1 to TRBJ2-5; D not resolved. The CDR3 runs to 14 residues. V dropped 1 base and J dropped 5 bases, with 11 bases sitting between them. CDR1 MGHRA and CDR2 YSYEKL come from the germline V gene. The CDR3 DNA reads TGCGCCAGCAGCCAAGGCGAAACTGGGGAGACCCAGTACTTC. The encoded protein is CASSQGETGETQYF.

This rearrangement joins TRBV6-1 to TRBJ2-7, with D maybe TRBD1 (6 bases). V lost 0 bases to trimming and J lost 1 base, with 19 bases between them. This CDR3 comprises 18 residues. Germline V gene data show CDR1 as MNHNS and CDR2 as SASEGT. CDR3 residues: CASSEALRQVFPSYEQYF. The CDR3 DNA sequence: TGTGCCAGCAGTGAAGCCTTAAGACAGGTCTTCCCATCCTACGAGCAGTACTTC.

This chain links TRBV19 with TRBJ2-7; D unresolved. Germline loops: CDR1 LNHDA, CDR2 SQIVND (reference sequence). V was cut by 2 bases and J by 2 bases, with 10 bases left in between. This CDR3 is built from 14 residues. CDR3 in amino acids: CASSIRTEPYEQYF. CDR3 DNA: TGTGCCAGTAGTATAAGGACGGAGCCCTACGAGCAGTACTTC.

This chain links TRBV28 with TRBJ2-5; TRBD1 is a possible D gene (6 bases). The length of the CDR3 is 14 residues. Trimming took off 5 bases at V and 9 bases at J, with 19 bases between the two ends. Germline-derived CDR1 and CDR2 are MDHEN and SYDVKM. CDR3 nucleotides: TGTGCCAGCAGTCGACAGGCTGGCCAAGGGGCCCAGTACTTC. Residues: CASSRQAGQGAQYF.

The V and J genes are TRBV2 and TRBJ1-2, with D tentatively TRBD1 (5 bases). The length of the CDR3 is 14 residues. In germline, CDR1 is SNHLY, CDR2 FYNNEI. The V gene lost 6 bases and the J gene lost 4 bases, with 15 bases spanning the gap. The CDR3 DNA follows: TGTGCCAGCAGAGGGGACGGAATGGCCTATGGCTACACCTTC. This sequence encodes CASRGDGMAYGYTF.

The gene calls are TRBV4-3 and TRBJ2-2; no clear D gene. Germline-derived CDR1 and CDR2 are LGHNA and YSLEER. Trimming removed 1 base from V and 3 bases from J, with 3 bases in between. The CDR3 extends over 13 amino acids. For the CDR3, the DNA is TGCGCCAGCAGCCAAGGGTACACCGGGGAGCTGTTTTTT. It encodes CASSQGYTGELFF.

The V gene is TRBV10-2, the J gene TRBJ1-2; D is uncertain. CDR1 WSHSY and CDR2 SAAADI come from the germline V gene. V was pared by 6 bases and J by 8 bases, with 22 bases between. CDR3 size: 15 residues. CDR3 DNA: TGCGCCAGCAGGCAACCTCGGACTTACTCTTGGGGCTACACCTTC. Translating gives CASRQPRTYSWGYTF.

CDR3 DNA sequence: TGCGCCAGCAGTGAGTGGAGTACTATCCTTGCCCAAGAGACCCAGTACTTC. Translating it yields CASSEWSTILAQETQYF. This chain connects TRBV10-2 to TRBJ2-5, with D uncertain. Germline CDR1 and CDR2: WSHSY and SAAADI. Trimming removed 1 base from V and 1 base from J, with 16 bases in between. There are 17 residues in the CDR3.

This clone was detected only once. The rearrangement uses TRBV5-6 and TRBJ2-5; D not certain. Germline CDR1 SGHDT, CDR2 YYEEEE. The CDR3 loop spans 16 amino acids. Between the trimmed V and J ends, which lost 4 bases and 1 base, there was a span of 17 bases. The CDR3 DNA reads as TGTGCCAGCAGCCTATGGGGTCGGCCGCGCCAAGAGACCCAGTACTTC. This encodes CASSLWGRPRQETQYF.

As for this clone: Additional DNA sequences in this sample encode the identical CDR3. The chain is built from TRBV6-5 and TRBJ2-7; D might be TRBD1 (5 bases). The V end lost 0 bases, the J end lost 1 base, and 13 bases lay between the germline ends. The CDR3 loop spans 16 amino acids. Per the germline V gene, CDR1 is MNHEY and CDR2 is SVGAGI. CDR3 loop: CASSYSGRGPSYEQYF. CDR3 coding DNA: TGTGCCAGCAGTTACTCGGGGCGAGGCCCATCCTACGAGCAGTACTTC.

Turning to this clone: The sample holds other DNA sequences that translate to the same CDR3. The V and J genes are TRBV5-4 and TRBJ2-5; the D gene is possibly TRBD2 (5 bases). CDR1 and CDR2 from the germline V gene are SGHNT and YYREEE (reference sequence). With 1 base removed from V and 2 bases from J, the gap between germline ends came to 9 bases. The CDR3 is made up of 14 amino acids. CDR3 sequence: CASSLPGLQETQYF. The DNA of the CDR3 is TGTGCCAGCAGCTTGCCAGGACTTCAAGAGACCCAGTACTTC.

Comments on this clone: Other DNA sequences in the sample encode the same CDR3. The V call is TRBV29-1, the J call TRBJ2-5; 12 bases fit TRBD2. The germline V gene has CDR1 SQVTM and CDR2 ANQGSEA. This CDR3 contains 14 residues. The ends lost 6 bases at V and 1 base at J; junction bases unmatched: 3. The CDR3 sequence is CSVATSGSQETQYF. The CDR3 nucleotides are TGCAGCGTCGCGACTAGCGGGAGCCAAGAGACCCAGTACTTC.

J is TRBJ1-1 and V is TRBV6-5; D gene uncertain. The V end lost 8 bases, the J end lost 2 bases, and 6 bases lay between the germline ends. The CDR3 is 11 amino acids. Germline V gene lookup returns CDR1 MNHEY and CDR2 SVGAGI. The CDR3 protein is CASGSNTEAFF. Here the CDR3 DNA reads TGTGCCAGCGGGTCCAACACTGAAGCTTTCTTT.

This chain uses TRBV6-4 with TRBJ1-4; 7 nucleotides align to TRBD1. J lost 5 bases, V lost 6 bases, and 12 bases had no gene match. The CDR3 is 16 amino acids. Germline V gene lookup returns CDR1 MRHNA and CDR2 SNTAGT. The CDR3 nucleotides read TGTGCCAGCAGGGCTATAGCGGCAGGGGGGAATGAAAAACTGTTTTTT. Amino acid sequence: CASRAIAAGGNEKLFF.

The J gene is TRBJ2-7, the V gene TRBV20-1; D may be TRBD1 (5 bases). The CDR3 runs 11 residues. The ends were cut back, 5 bases at V and 11 bases at J, with 16 bases in the middle. Germline loops: CDR1 DFQATT, CDR2 SNEGSKA (reference sequence). Here the CDR3 DNA reads TGCAGTGCTGAGAAGGGGAAAGATAAGTACTTC. Translating it yields CSAEKGKDKYF.